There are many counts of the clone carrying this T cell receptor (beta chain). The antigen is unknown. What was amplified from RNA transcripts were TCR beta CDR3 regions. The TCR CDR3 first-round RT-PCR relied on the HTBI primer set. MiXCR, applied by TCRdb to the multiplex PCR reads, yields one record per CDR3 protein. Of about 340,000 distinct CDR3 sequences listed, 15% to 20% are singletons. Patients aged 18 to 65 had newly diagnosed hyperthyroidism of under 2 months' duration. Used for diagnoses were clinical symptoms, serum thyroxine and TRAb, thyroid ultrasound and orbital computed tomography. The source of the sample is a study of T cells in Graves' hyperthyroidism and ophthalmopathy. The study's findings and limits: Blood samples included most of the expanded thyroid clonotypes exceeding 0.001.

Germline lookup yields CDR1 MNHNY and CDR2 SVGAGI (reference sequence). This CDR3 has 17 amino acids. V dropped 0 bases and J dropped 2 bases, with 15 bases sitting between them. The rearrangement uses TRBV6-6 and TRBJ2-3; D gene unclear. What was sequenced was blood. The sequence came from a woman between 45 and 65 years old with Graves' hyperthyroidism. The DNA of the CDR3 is TGTGCCAGCAGTTACTCGGAGTTTGGGGTGGACACAGATACGCAGTATTTT. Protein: CASSYSEFGVDTDTQYF.